This note documents a single T cell receptor (beta chain) sequence. Its specificity is not known. Generated by immunoSEQ multiplex PCR, the TCRdb table keeps only in-frame clones and is missing some. The sample shows 9,000 to 13,000 clones, about 88% of them seen only once. The data were obtained in a study of T cells in localized non-small cell lung cancer. Study-level results: Higher blood T cell density went with longer overall survival. A single tumor region was sequenced, leaving heterogeneity possible. Tumor trailed uninvolved adjacent lung in T cell clonality, which peaked there. The study detected a median roughly 57 of the top 100 tumor clones in adjacent lung.

V was shortened by 4 bases and J by 4 bases, with 14 bases between the two germline ends. Per the germline V gene, CDR1 is SGHRS and CDR2 is YFSETQ. CDR3 length: 14 residues. The source of this sequence is a male donor at least 60 years old with stage III lung adenocarcinoma. The specimen comprised peripheral blood, sampled before any cancer treatment. The chain recombines TRBV5-1 with TRBJ1-2, with unresolved D. The CDR3 DNA reads TGCGCCAGCAGCGTGACGTTTGACGGCTATGGCTACACCTTC. It is translated as CASSVTFDGYGYTF. Full variable domain (rest looked up from reference TRBV5-1 and TRBJ1-2): KAGVTQTPRYLIKTRGQQVTLSCSPISGHRSVSWYQQTPGQGLQFLFEYFSETQRNKGNFPGRFSGRQFSNSRSEMNVSTLELGDSALYLCASSVTFDGYGYTFGSGTRLTVV.